This section outlines one TCR beta chain sequence together with its context. Its binding antigen is unknown. One base away there is no much larger clone; base qualities are not given. This specimen's time point label, per the study, means: cells obtained before transplantation from donor or recipient. CD3+CD4+ and CD3+CD8+ populations were FACS-sorted from unstimulated pre-transplant donor and recipient cells taken from spleen or lymph nodes. The data were obtained in a study of graft-versus-host responses after intestinal transplantation listed by TCRdb under 2021. For context, the study as a whole: Multivisceral, liver-intestinal, or isolated intestinal transplants were received by the recipients. Anti-thymocyte globulin induction was given to all recipients, followed by maintenance tacrolimus and steroids for approximately three years. Bulk TCR-beta CDR3 sequencing was used to track graft-versus-host and host-versus-graft alloreactive T cell clones in the graft, circulation and bone marrow after intestinal transplantation. To identify alloreactive clones, pre-transplant mixed lymphocyte reaction products were sequenced and then compared with unstimulated pre-transplant donor and recipient T cells. The cohort enrolled fewer than 25 intestinal transplant recipients including one retransplant, and a few patients lacking pretransplant specimens were excluded. A peak of at least 4% donor T cells among recipient peripheral blood mononuclear cells was the definition used for donor T cell macrochimerism. Samples from a few later patients were sequenced in-house on an Illumina MiSeq with MiXCR processing rather than by the commercial service.

Beyond this particular receptor, the publication reports: Peak levels of circulating GvH clones were associated with declines in HvG clones early after transplant. GvH clones turned up in recipient bone marrow, with some appearing earlier in ileal mucosa or blood, a pattern consistent with an intestinal mucosal origin. The relatively low number and heterogeneity of intestinal transplant patients limited the conclusions. In patients with donor T cell macrochimerism, the allografts had high GvH to HvG T cell clonal ratios.

Library method: the immunoSEQ multiplex PCR assay. For most patients, genomic DNA was isolated with the Qiagen DNeasy Blood and Tissue Kit and shipped frozen to Adaptive Biotechnologies for TCR sequencing. Adaptive Biotechnologies carried out high-throughput TCR-beta CDR3 sequencing of genomic DNA for most patients. The authors processed their data as follows. TCR sequencing data were retrieved from Adaptive's ImmunoSEQ software for around 19 patients, whereas a few other patients were processed with MiXCR and VDJtools. CD4 versus CD8 sorting errors were corrected by removing sequences found in both subsets at a frequency ratio below 5:1. CDR3 nucleotide sequences shared between donor and recipient were removed because the origin of such sequences could not be assigned. To be classed as alloreactive, a clone needed at least 2-fold expansion over unstimulated cells and a minimum CFSE-low frequency of 0.002% (template counts) or 0.001% (read counts). Mappable clones were those detected in sequenced pre-transplant spleen, lymph node, or MLR CFSE-low populations of the donor or recipient. The cumulative frequency of alloreactive clones was calculated as a percentage of all sequences, weighted by copy number. Imported from immuneACCESS, the table was reduced by TCRdb to in-frame sequences with V and J called. These copies leave out some clones; in studies compared against another copy, an unresolved V gene accounts for under half, and the cause of the remainder is not known. V and J calls and clone size come straight from that table; D and trimming were deduced from the DNA. A total of 80,000 to 95,000 clones appear in this sample, 93% of them only once. The ten largest clones add up to more than 1.5% of the sample.

V drops 3 bases and J drops 4 bases, leaving 12 bases in between. Including cysteine and phenylalanine, the CDR3 has 14 amino acids. The sequence is cut down to CDR3 DNA, 42 bases in frame from base 1. The germline V gene encodes CDR1 SEHNR and CDR2 FQNEAQ (reference sequence). The sequencing here drew on unstimulated CD8+ T cells sorted from spleen or lymph node cells, taken before intestinal transplant. The chain links TRBV7-9 with TRBJ1-1, and TRBD1 may be the D gene, going by 5 matching bases. This sequence originates from a human donor who received an intestinal transplant. Here is the DNA: TGTGCCAGCAGCTTGGTCTTGGGGGGCACTGAAGCTTTCTTT. It translates as CASSLVLGGTEAFF. Beyond the CDR3, the reference TRBV7-9 and TRBJ1-1 genes provide the residues; the full variable domain reads: DTGVSQNPRHKITKRGQNVTFRCDPISEHNRLYWYRQTLGQGPEFLTYFQNEAQLEKSRLLSDRFSAERPKGSFSTLEIQRTEQGDSAMYLCASSLVLGGTEAFFGQGTRLTVV.